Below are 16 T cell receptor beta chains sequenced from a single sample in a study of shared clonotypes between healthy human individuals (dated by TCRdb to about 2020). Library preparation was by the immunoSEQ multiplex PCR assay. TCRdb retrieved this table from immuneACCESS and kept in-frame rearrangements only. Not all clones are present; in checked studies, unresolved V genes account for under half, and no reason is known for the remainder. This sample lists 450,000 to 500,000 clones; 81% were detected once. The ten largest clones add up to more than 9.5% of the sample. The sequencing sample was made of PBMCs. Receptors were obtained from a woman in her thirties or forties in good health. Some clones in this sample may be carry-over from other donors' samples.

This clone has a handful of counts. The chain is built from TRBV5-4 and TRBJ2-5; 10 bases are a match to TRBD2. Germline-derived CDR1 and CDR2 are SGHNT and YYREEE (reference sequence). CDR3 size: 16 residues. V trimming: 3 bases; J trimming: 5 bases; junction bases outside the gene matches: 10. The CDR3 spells CASSSPSGSGWETQYF. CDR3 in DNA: TGTGCCAGCAGCTCACCTAGCGGGAGCGGTTGGGAGACCCAGTACTTC.

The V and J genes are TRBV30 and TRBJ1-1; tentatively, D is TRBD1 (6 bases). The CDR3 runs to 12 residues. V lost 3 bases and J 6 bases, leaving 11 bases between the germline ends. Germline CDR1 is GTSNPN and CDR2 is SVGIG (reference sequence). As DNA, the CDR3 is TGTGCCTGGAGCCTGGACAGCCCTGAAGCTTTCTTT. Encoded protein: CAWSLDSPEAFF.

CDR3 sequence: CASSLRTVNTEAFF. The CDR3 DNA sequence: TGTGCCAGCAGCTTGCGGACAGTGAACACTGAAGCTTTCTTT. The V call is TRBV5-6, the J call TRBJ1-1; weak D call: TRBD1 (6 bases). Trimming stripped 1 base from V and 0 bases from J, with 7 bases between. Germline V gene data show CDR1 as SGHDT and CDR2 as YYEEEE. The CDR3 is 14 amino acids. The full variable domain, completed using reference TRBV5-6 and TRBJ1-1, is DAGVTQSPTHLIKTRGQQVTLRCSPKSGHDTVSWYQQALGQGPQFIFQYYEEEERQRGNFPDRFSGHQFPNYSSELNVNALLLGDSALYLCASSLRTVNTEAFFGQGTRLTVV.

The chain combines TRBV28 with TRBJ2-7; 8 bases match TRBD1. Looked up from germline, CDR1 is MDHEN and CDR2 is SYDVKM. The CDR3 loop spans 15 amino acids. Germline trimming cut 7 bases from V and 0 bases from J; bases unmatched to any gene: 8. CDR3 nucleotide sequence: TGTGCCAGCACGGGGTCCGGGACAGGCTCCTACGAGCAGTACTTC. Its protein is CASTGSGTGSYEQYF.

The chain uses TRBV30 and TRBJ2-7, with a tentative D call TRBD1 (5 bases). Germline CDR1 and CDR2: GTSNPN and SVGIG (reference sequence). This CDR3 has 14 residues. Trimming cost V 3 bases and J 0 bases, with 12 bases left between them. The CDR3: CAWRRQPSSYEQYF. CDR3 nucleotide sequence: TGTGCCTGGAGAAGACAGCCGAGCTCCTACGAGCAGTACTTC.

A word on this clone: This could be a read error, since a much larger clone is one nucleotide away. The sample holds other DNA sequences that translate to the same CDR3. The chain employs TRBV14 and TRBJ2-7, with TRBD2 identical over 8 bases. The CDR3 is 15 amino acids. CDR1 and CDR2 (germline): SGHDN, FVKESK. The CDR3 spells CASSRTSIRLYEQYF. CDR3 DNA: TGCGCCAGCAGCCGGACTAGCATTCGTCTCTACGAGCAGTACTTC.

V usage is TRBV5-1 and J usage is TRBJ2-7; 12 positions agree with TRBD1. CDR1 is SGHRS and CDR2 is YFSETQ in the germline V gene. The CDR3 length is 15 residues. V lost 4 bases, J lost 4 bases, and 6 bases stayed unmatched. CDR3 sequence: CASSPRGQGAYEQYF. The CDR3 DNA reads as TGCGCCAGCAGCCCTCGGGGACAGGGGGCTTACGAGCAGTACTTC.

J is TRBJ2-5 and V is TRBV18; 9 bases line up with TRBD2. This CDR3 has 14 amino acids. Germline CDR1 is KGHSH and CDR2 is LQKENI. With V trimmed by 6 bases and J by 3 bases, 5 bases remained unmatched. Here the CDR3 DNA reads TGTGCCAGCTCTCGACTAGCGGACGAAGAGACCCAGTACTTC. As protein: CASSRLADEETQYF.

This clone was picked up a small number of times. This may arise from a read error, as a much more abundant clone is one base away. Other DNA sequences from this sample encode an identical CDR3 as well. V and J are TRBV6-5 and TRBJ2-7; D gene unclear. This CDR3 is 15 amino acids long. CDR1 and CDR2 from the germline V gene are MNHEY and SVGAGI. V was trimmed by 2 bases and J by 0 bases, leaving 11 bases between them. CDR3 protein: CASSYNGVSSYEQYF. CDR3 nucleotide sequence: TGTGCCAGCAGTTACAACGGCGTCAGCTCCTACGAGCAGTACTTC.

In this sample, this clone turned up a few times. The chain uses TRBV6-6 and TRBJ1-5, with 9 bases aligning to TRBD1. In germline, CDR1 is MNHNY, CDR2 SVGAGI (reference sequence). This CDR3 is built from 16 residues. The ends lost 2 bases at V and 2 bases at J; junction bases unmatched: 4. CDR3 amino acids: CASSYDRGSGNQPQHF. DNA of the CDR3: TGTGCCAGCAGTTACGACAGGGGGTCAGGCAATCAGCCCCAGCATTTT.

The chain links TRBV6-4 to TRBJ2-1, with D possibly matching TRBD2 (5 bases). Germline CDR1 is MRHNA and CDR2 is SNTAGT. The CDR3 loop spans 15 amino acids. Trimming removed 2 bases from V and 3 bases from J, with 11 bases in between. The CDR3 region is CASSDPGTSYNEQFF. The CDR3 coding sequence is TGTGCCAGCAGTGACCCGGGCACTAGCTACAATGAGCAGTTCTTC.

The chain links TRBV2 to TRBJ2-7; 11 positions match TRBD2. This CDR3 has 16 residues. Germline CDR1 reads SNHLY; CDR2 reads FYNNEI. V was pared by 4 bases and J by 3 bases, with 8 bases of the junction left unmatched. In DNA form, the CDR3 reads TGTGCCAGCAGTGGGAGCCCCACTAGCGGGAGCTACGAGCAGTACTTC. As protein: CASSGSPTSGSYEQYF. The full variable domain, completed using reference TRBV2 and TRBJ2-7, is EPEVTQTPSHQVTQMGQEVILRCVPISNHLYFYWYRQILGQKVEFLVSFYNNEISEKSEIFDDQFSVERPDGSNFTLKIRSTKLEDSAMYFCASSGSPTSGSYEQYFGPGTRLTVT.

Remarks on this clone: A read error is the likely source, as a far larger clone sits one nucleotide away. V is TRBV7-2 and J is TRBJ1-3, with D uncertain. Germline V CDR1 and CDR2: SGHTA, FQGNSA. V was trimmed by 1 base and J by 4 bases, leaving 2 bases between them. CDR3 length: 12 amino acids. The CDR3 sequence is CASSLDGNTIYF. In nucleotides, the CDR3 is TGTGCCAGCAGCTTAGACGGAAACACCATATATTTT.

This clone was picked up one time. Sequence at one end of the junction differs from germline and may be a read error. CDR3 DNA sequence: TGTACCAGCAGCACCACAGGGGTTAACTATGGCCACACCTTC. Translating it yields CTSSTTGVNYGHTF. J is TRBJ1-2 and V is TRBV6-6; TRBD1 aligns across 7 bases. Germline CDR1 reads MNHNY; CDR2 reads SVGAGI (reference sequence). The CDR3 is 14 residues long.

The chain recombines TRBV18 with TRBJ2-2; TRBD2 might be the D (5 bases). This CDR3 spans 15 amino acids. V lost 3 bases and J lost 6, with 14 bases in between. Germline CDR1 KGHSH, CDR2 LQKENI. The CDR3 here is CASSPRVDGAGELFF. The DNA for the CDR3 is TGTGCCAGCTCACCTCGGGTCGACGGGGCCGGGGAGCTGTTTTTT. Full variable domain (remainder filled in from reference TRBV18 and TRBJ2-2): NAGVMQNPRHLVRRRGQEARLRCSPMKGHSHVYWYRQLPEEGLKFMVYLQKENIIDESGMPKERFSAEFPKEGPSILRIQQVVRGDSAAYFCASSPRVDGAGELFFGEGSRLTVL.

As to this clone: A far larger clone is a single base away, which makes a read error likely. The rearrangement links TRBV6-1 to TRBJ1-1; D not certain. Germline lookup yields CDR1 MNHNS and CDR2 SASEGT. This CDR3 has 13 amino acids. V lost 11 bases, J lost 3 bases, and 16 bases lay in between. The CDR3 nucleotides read TGTGCCGGCGCTATGGGCCTTGACACTGAAGCTTTCTTT. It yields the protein CAGAMGLDTEAFF.